These 27 T cell receptor beta chains share one sample of origin, sequenced in a study of identical twins (dated by TCRdb to 2016 to 2017). Library preparation used 5' RACE. Sequencing was carried out with an Illumina HiSeq 2000. Clones were called with MiXCR by TCRdb after fastp trimmed the public reads at Q25, and only in-frame beta chains were retained. Rows matching on CDR3 protein sequence are summarized as one entry with the most common DNA and genes. For this sample the table gives around 340,000 distinct CDR3 sequences, of which about 9% were detected only once. Approximately 8.9% of the sample is held by the ten biggest clonotypes. Sequences were obtained from naive T cells sorted from blood. The cell subset or site label, read with the paper, signifies: cells isolated with a human naive T-cell isolation kit. Receptors were obtained from a woman between 45 and 65 years old in good health.

This clonotype appeared many times. The V and J genes are TRBV12-3 or TRBV12-4 and TRBJ2-7, with D tentatively TRBD1 or TRBD2 (6 bases each). The CDR3 is 15 residues long. Trimming removed 3 bases at V and 4 bases at J, with 16 bases between. CDR3 sequence: CASSLEGGDLYEQYV. The CDR3 DNA is TGTGCCAGCAGTTTGGAGGGGGGAGATCTATACGAGCAGTACGTC.

V gene TRBV6-5 combines with J gene TRBJ2-1; TRBD2 matches at 10 bases. The CDR3 totals 16 residues. With V trimmed by 7 bases and J by 3 bases, 9 bases remained unmatched. Germline CDR1 reads MNHEY; CDR2 reads SVGAGI. The CDR3 DNA reads as TGTGCCAGCAAGGGGGCTAGCGGGAGTCTCTACAATGAGCAGTTCTTC. It encodes CASKGASGSLYNEQFF.

The table lists this clonotype with many counts. The chain couples TRBV5-1 to TRBJ2-5, with 9 bases identical to TRBD2. J was trimmed by 1 base and V by 4 bases; bases with no gene match: 5. Germline CDR1 reads SGHRS; CDR2 reads YFSETQ. The CDR3 runs 15 residues. CDR3 protein: CASSPRLAAQETQYF. CDR3 in DNA: TGCGCCAGCAGCCCTCGACTAGCGGCCCAAGAGACCCAGTACTTC. The variable domain in full, with the rest retrieved from reference TRBV5-1 and TRBJ2-5, is KAGVTQTPRYLIKTRGQQVTLSCSPISGHRSVSWYQQTPGQGLQFLFEYFSETQRNKGNFPGRFSGRQFSNSRSEMNVSTLELGDSALYLCASSPRLAAQETQYFGPGTRLLVL.

This clonotype was detected many times. The chain employs TRBV20-1 and TRBJ1-1; 12 positions match TRBD1. The junction had 12 bases not matched to a gene; V was cut back by 6 bases and J by 1 base. This CDR3 region has 17 residues. The V gene's germline CDR1 is DFQATT and CDR2 SNEGSKA (reference sequence). The CDR3 nucleotides are TGCAGTGCGGGGACAGGGGGCGCCGGGCTTGGGAACACTGAAGCTTTCTTT. Protein product: CSAGTGGAGLGNTEAFF.

This clonotype was counted ten times or more. The gene calls are TRBV5-1 and TRBJ1-4; D remains ambiguous. V was shortened by 0 bases and J by 0 bases, with 9 bases between the two germline ends. CDR3 length equals 16 residues. From germline, CDR1 is SGHRS and CDR2 YFSETQ. In DNA, the CDR3 is TGCGCCAGCAGCTTGGGGGCCCTTGCAACTAATGAAAAACTGTTTTTT. Amino acids: CASSLGALATNEKLFF. The whole variable domain, filled in from reference TRBV5-1 and TRBJ1-4, reads KAGVTQTPRYLIKTRGQQVTLSCSPISGHRSVSWYQQTPGQGLQFLFEYFSETQRNKGNFPGRFSGRQFSNSRSEMNVSTLELGDSALYLCASSLGALATNEKLFFGSGTQLSVL.

In DNA form, the CDR3 reads TGCGCCAGCAGCCAGTATACAGGGCCTGGGGCCAACGTCCTGACTTTC. Translated: CASSQYTGPGANVLTF. The rearrangement uses TRBV4-1 and TRBJ2-6; D may be TRBD1 (6 bases). The germline gives CDR1 MGHRA, CDR2 YSYEKL. V was clipped by 3 bases and J by 2 bases, with 11 bases between them. The CDR3 length is 16 residues.

This clonotype showed up many times. This chain links TRBV6-1 with TRBJ1-1, with D perhaps matching TRBD1 (5 bases). Trimming removed 6 bases from V and 4 bases from J, with 9 bases in between. The CDR3 loop spans 12 amino acids. Germline CDR1 reads MNHNS; CDR2 reads SASEGT. The CDR3: CASRGVGTEAFF. CDR3 bases: TGTGCCAGCAGAGGGGTTGGCACTGAAGCTTTCTTT.

This clonotype has at least ten counts. The chain couples TRBV11-2 to TRBJ2-3; possibly TRBD2 for D (5 bases). Trimming pared 3 bases from V and 6 bases from J, leaving 13 bases between. From germline, CDR1 is SGHAT and CDR2 FQNNGV. The CDR3 is 14 amino acids. The CDR3 DNA follows: TGTGCCAGCAGCTTTCGACCCCAGCGGGATACGCAGTATTTT. Translating gives CASSFRPQRDTQYF.

This clonotype was counted a single time. This clone may be a read error of a much larger clone one base away. The rearrangement joins TRBV29-1 to TRBJ2-6; D unresolved. The CDR3 consists of 12 residues. Germline CDR1 SQVTM, CDR2 ANQGSEA. V gave up 5 bases and J gave up 2 bases, with 4 bases separating them. This CDR3 is CSVRAGANVLTF. The CDR3 nucleotides are TGCAGCGTTCGCGCTGGGGCCAACGTCCTGACTTTC.

This clonotype came up a few times. The V gene is TRBV2, the J gene TRBJ2-6, with 8 bases fitting TRBD1. Germline assignment: CDR1 SNHLY and CDR2 FYNNEI. V lost 5 bases to trimming and J lost 3 bases; unmatched junction nucleotides: 12. This CDR3 has 18 amino acids. CDR3 DNA: TGTGCCAGCAGTACCTCACCGGACAGGGTCTATGGGGCCAACGTCCTGACTTTC. This gives the protein CASSTSPDRVYGANVLTF.

This clonotype was detected many times. The gene calls are TRBV5-1 and TRBJ2-7, with 7 positions matching TRBD2. Germline V CDR1 and CDR2: SGHRS, YFSETQ. The CDR3 runs to 15 residues. Trimming cost V 4 bases and J 3 bases; bases outside gene matches: 10. CDR3 nucleotide sequence: TGCGCCAGCAGCCTCTGGGCGGGAGAAGGCTACGAGCAGTACTTC. Its protein is CASSLWAGEGYEQYF.

The chain uses TRBV5-1 and TRBJ2-5; D unclear. The germline V gene encodes CDR1 SGHRS and CDR2 YFSETQ. The V end was cut by 2 bases, the J end by 5 bases, with 10 bases between. The CDR3 sequence is 13 residues long. The CDR3 loop reads CASSFGDRETQYF. As DNA, the CDR3 is TGCGCCAGCAGCTTTGGTGATAGGGAGACCCAGTACTTC.

This clonotype was detected only a few times. The V gene is TRBV7-8, the J gene TRBJ2-3, with TRBD2 matching 13 bases. Germline assignment: CDR1 SGHVS and CDR2 FQNEAQ. V dropped 4 bases and J dropped 4; count of bases not matched to a gene: 2. The CDR3 is 15 amino acids. CDR3 DNA: TGTGCCAGCAGCTGGACTAGCGGGAGCGCAGATACGCAGTATTTT. This translates into CASSWTSGSADTQYF. The whole variable domain, filled in from reference TRBV7-8 and TRBJ2-3, reads GAGVSQSPRYKVAKRGQDVALRCDPISGHVSLFWYQQALGQGPEFLTYFQNEAQLDKSGLPSDRFFAERPEGSVSTLKIQRTQQEDSAVYLCASSWTSGSADTQYFGPGTRLTVL.

The CDR3 coding sequence is TGCGCCAGCAGCCCAAACGGCCCTCATGAAAAACTGTTTTTT. This codes for CASSPNGPHEKLFF. The V call is TRBV5-1, the J call TRBJ1-4; no clear D gene. Germline V gene data show CDR1 as SGHRS and CDR2 as YFSETQ. The length of the CDR3 is 14 residues. V lost 4 bases and J 6 bases, leaving 13 bases between the germline ends.

This clonotype has only a few counts. The rearrangement links TRBV20-1 to TRBJ2-1; D gene ambiguous. The CDR3 runs to 13 residues. V lost 3 bases and J 6 bases, leaving 12 bases between the germline ends. CDR1 and CDR2 (germline): DFQATT, SNEGSKA (reference sequence). CDR3 amino acids: CSARTPRPNEQFF. CDR3 coding DNA: TGCAGTGCTAGGACCCCACGGCCCAATGAGCAGTTCTTC.

This chain links TRBV7-8 with TRBJ2-3, with no clear D. V lost 3 bases and J lost 0, with 7 bases in between. Germline lookup yields CDR1 SGHVS and CDR2 FQNEAQ. The CDR3 runs 14 residues. As DNA, the CDR3 is TGTGCCAGCAGCTTCGAACGAAGCACAGATACGCAGTATTTT. Translation gives CASSFERSTDTQYF.

This clonotype was found many times. The chain carries TRBV11-3 and TRBJ2-1, with 7 bases identical to TRBD2. J gave up 8 bases and V 1 base, and 17 bases lay outside the gene matches. Germline V gene data show CDR1 as SGHNT and CDR2 as YENEEA. The length of the CDR3 is 18 residues. This chain's CDR3 is CASSLAGGLELARYEQFF. In DNA form, the CDR3 reads TGTGCCAGCAGCTTAGCGGGAGGACTAGAACTAGCGAGGTATGAGCAGTTCTTC.

The chain is built from TRBV12-3 or TRBV12-4 and TRBJ1-4, with D possibly TRBD1 on 6 matching bases. This CDR3 contains 14 residues. Trimming shortened V by 6 bases and J by 5 bases, and 13 bases separated the two germline ends. CDR3 sequence reads: CASRGAGPNEKLFF. DNA of the CDR3: TGTGCCAGCAGGGGGGCAGGGCCAAATGAAAAACTGTTTTTT.

V is TRBV14 and J is TRBJ2-3; TRBD2 agrees at 7 bases. V was clipped by 10 bases and J by 6 bases; unmatched bases: 16. Germline-derived CDR1 and CDR2 are SGHDN and FVKESK. CDR3 length: 15 residues. CDR3 residues: CATSPRDYLSDTQYF. CDR3 bases: TGTGCCACCTCCCCGAGGGACTATCTCTCGGATACGCAGTATTTT. The entire variable domain, with the rest obtained from reference TRBV14 and TRBJ2-3, is as follows: EAGVTQFPSHSVIEKGQTVTLRCDPISGHDNLYWYRRVMGKEIKFLLHFVKESKQDESGMPNNRFLAERTGGTYSTLKVQPAELEDSGVYFCATSPRDYLSDTQYFGPGTRLTVL.

CDR3: CATAELANNEQFF. The CDR3 nucleotides are TGCGCCACCGCTGAACTAGCGAACAATGAGCAGTTCTTC. This chain uses TRBV10-2 with TRBJ2-1, with 7 bases fitting TRBD2. The CDR3 loop spans 13 amino acids. The V gene's germline CDR1 is WSHSY and CDR2 SAAADI. The V segment lost 10 bases and the J segment 5 bases; nucleotides outside the gene matches: 8.

The rearrangement links TRBV11-2 to TRBJ1-1; D unresolved. CDR3 length equals 11 residues. CDR1 is SGHAT, CDR2 FQNNGV, per germline. Trimming cost V 1 base and J 11 bases, with 8 bases left between them. CDR3 loop: CASSLVGPAFF. Written as DNA, the CDR3 is TGTGCCAGCAGCTTAGTTGGGCCGGCTTTCTTT.

There are many counts of this clonotype. This chain connects TRBV12-3 or TRBV12-4 to TRBJ2-1, with 7 nucleotides matching TRBD2. This CDR3 contains 14 residues. The trim removed 5 bases at V and 10 bases at J, leaving 11 bases unmatched. CDR3 sequence: CASSPNSGTGEQFF. CDR3 DNA: TGTGCCAGCAGTCCGAACAGCGGGACGGGAGAGCAGTTCTTC.

This clonotype was recorded a few times. This chain connects TRBV18 to TRBJ1-5; 9 bases line up with TRBD1. CDR1 and CDR2 from the germline V gene are KGHSH and LQKENI. The length of the CDR3 is 15 residues. Trimming at V came to 2 bases and at J to 7 bases, leaving 6 bases not matched to a gene. The CDR3 nucleotides are TGTGCCAGCTCACCAACGGGACAGGGCGGACAGCCCCAGCATTTT. Translation gives CASSPTGQGGQPQHF.

This clonotype was seen many times. The chain combines TRBV28 with TRBJ2-3; D might be TRBD1 (5 bases). This CDR3 comprises 17 residues. V was pared by 2 bases and J by 4 bases, with 19 bases between. The V gene's germline CDR1 is MDHEN and CDR2 SYDVKM. In nucleotides, the CDR3 is TGTGCCAGCAGTTTAATTAGGGCAGGGCCCTCCCCAGATACGCAGTATTTT. Translating gives CASSLIRAGPSPDTQYF.

The rearrangement joins TRBV6-5 to TRBJ2-3, with 9 nucleotides matching TRBD1. V shed 6 bases, J shed 4 bases, and the junction held 8 bases outside the gene matches. CDR1 and CDR2 from the germline V gene are MNHEY and SVGAGI. CDR3 length equals 15 residues. CDR3 residues: CASRPGTGRADTQYF. The CDR3 DNA is TGTGCCAGCAGACCCGGGACAGGGAGGGCAGATACGCAGTATTTT.

The gene calls are TRBV5-1 and TRBJ2-6, with TRBD1 matching 8 bases. The CDR3 loop spans 18 amino acids. Germline CDR1 and CDR2: SGHRS and YFSETQ. The V and J ends lost 4 bases and 0 bases, in that order; junction bases with no gene match: 9. The CDR3 loop reads CASSPQGALLSGANVLTF. The CDR3 bases are TGCGCCAGCAGCCCGCAGGGGGCCCTCCTCTCTGGGGCCAACGTCCTGACTTTC. Based on the CDR3 plus reference TRBV5-1 and TRBJ2-6, the full variable domain is KAGVTQTPRYLIKTRGQQVTLSCSPISGHRSVSWYQQTPGQGLQFLFEYFSETQRNKGNFPGRFSGRQFSNSRSEMNVSTLELGDSALYLCASSPQGALLSGANVLTFGAGSRLTVL.

This clonotype was counted between two and nine times. J is TRBJ2-1 and V is TRBV4-1; no reliable D call. Germline CDR1 reads MGHRA; CDR2 reads YSYEKL. The CDR3 contains 13 residues. Trimming cost V 3 bases and J 5 bases, with 8 bases left between them. CDR3 amino acids: CASSHPDHNEQFF. In DNA form, the CDR3 reads TGCGCCAGCAGCCACCCGGACCACAATGAGCAGTTCTTC.